These 11 T cell receptor beta chains share one sample of origin, sequenced in a study of CD8 T cells in Susac syndrome. Reverse transcription of about 0.5 to 1 ug RNA used random hexamers. TCRdb independently ran MiXCR on the immunoSEQ multiplex PCR reads; one entry per CDR3 protein. The sample contains around 190,000 distinct CDR3 sequences, about 95% of which appear only once. Sequencing was done on a sample of CD8+ T cells from PBMCs. The receptors were sampled from a human donor with multiple sclerosis.

This chain joins TRBV5-6 and TRBJ2-7; possibly TRBD1 for D (6 bases). CDR3 size: 14 residues. Trimming took off 4 bases at V and 2 bases at J, with 13 bases between the two ends. Germline loops: CDR1 SGHDT, CDR2 YYEEEE. Here the CDR3 DNA reads TGTGCCAGCAGCAGGGGGACATTCCCCTACGAGCAGTACTTC. Translated: CASSRGTFPYEQYF.

This chain uses TRBV14 with TRBJ2-3, with 9 bases matching TRBD1. This CDR3 has 16 amino acids. V shed 4 bases, J shed 11 bases, and the junction held 16 bases outside the gene matches. Germline CDR1 is SGHDN and CDR2 is FVKESK. The CDR3 region has the DNA TGTGCCAGCAGCCGCACCGGGACAGGGTTGAGGTATAAGCAGTATTTT. Translated, it gives CASSRTGTGLRYKQYF. The whole variable domain, filled in from reference TRBV14 and TRBJ2-3, reads EAGVTQFPSHSVIEKGQTVTLRCDPISGHDNLYWYRRVMGKEIKFLLHFVKESKQDESGMPNNRFLAERTGGTYSTLKVQPAELEDSGVYFCASSRTGTGLRYKQYFGPGTRLTVL.

This chain links TRBV30 with TRBJ2-1, with D possibly TRBD2 on 5 matching bases. Between the trimmed V and J ends, which lost 8 bases and 10 bases, there was a span of 12 bases. The CDR3 totals 10 residues. CDR1 is GTSNPN and CDR2 is SVGIG in the germline V gene (reference sequence). The CDR3 loop is CAGLTVEQFF. CDR3 nucleotide sequence: TGTGCCGGACTGACTGTCGAGCAGTTCTTC.

This clonotype has just a few counts. The gene calls are TRBV9 and TRBJ1-2, with a tentative D call TRBD1 (6 bases). CDR3 length: 14 amino acids. Trimming shortened V by 3 bases and J by 2 bases, and 11 bases separated the two germline ends. The germline V gene has CDR1 SGDLS and CDR2 YYNGEE. CDR3 DNA: TGTGCCAGCAGCGATCCCCAGGGGAACTATGGCTACACCTTC. Translating gives CASSDPQGNYGYTF.

This clonotype was detected only once. The chain carries TRBV27 and TRBJ1-5, with D maybe TRBD1 (6 bases). The V and J ends lost 6 bases and 7 bases respectively, with 25 bases between them. This CDR3 has 17 amino acids. Germline V gives CDR1 MNHEY, CDR2 SMNVEV (reference sequence). The CDR3 protein is CASRERVQGGRRQPQHF. CDR3 nucleotides: TGTGCCAGCAGGGAAAGAGTACAGGGAGGAAGACGACAGCCCCAGCATTTT.

The CDR3 coding sequence is TGTGCCAGCAGCCATTCGACATGGCTAGGCGAGCAGTACTTC. It codes for CASSHSTWLGEQYF. V gene TRBV3-1 combines with J gene TRBJ2-7; D gene ambiguous. There are 14 residues in the CDR3. Looked up from germline, CDR1 is LGHDT and CDR2 is YNNKEL (reference sequence). V gave up 3 bases and J gave up 6 bases, with 15 bases separating them.

The gene calls are TRBV2 and TRBJ2-1; D gene unclear. Per the germline V gene, CDR1 is SNHLY and CDR2 is FYNNEI. The CDR3 runs to 11 residues. Trimming removed 7 bases at V and 10 bases at J, with 11 bases between. Here the CDR3 reads CASTWGPEQFF. CDR3 DNA sequence: TGTGCCAGCACTTGGGGTCCAGAGCAGTTCTTC.

The rearrangement links TRBV30 to TRBJ2-1; D gene unclear. The CDR3 contains 16 residues. The germline CDR1 and CDR2 sequences are GTSNPN and SVGIG (reference sequence). V lost 0 bases and J 0 bases, leaving 12 bases between the germline ends. CDR3 in DNA: TGTGCCTGGAGTGTAGACCACTCAAGCTCCTACAATGAGCAGTTCTTC. Residues: CAWSVDHSSSYNEQFF.

The J gene is TRBJ1-2, the V gene TRBV9, with D unclear. Germline V gene lookup returns CDR1 SGDLS and CDR2 YYNGEE. V was clipped by 0 bases and J by 4 bases, with 7 bases between them. This CDR3 contains 13 residues. CDR3: CASSVGASYGYTF. CDR3 bases: TGTGCCAGCAGCGTAGGTGCCAGCTATGGCTACACCTTC.

The chain has TRBV20-1 and TRBJ2-1; 8 bases align to TRBD2. CDR1 DFQATT and CDR2 SNEGSKA come from the germline V gene (reference sequence). J gave up 7 bases and V 0 bases, and 14 bases lay outside the gene matches. The CDR3 is made up of 17 amino acids. CDR3 in amino acids: CSARDQKWTSLLNEQFF. Here the CDR3 DNA reads TGCAGTGCTAGAGATCAGAAGTGGACTAGCCTGCTGAATGAGCAGTTCTTC.

The V and J genes are TRBV4-1 and TRBJ2-1; 8 bases are a match to TRBD2. The CDR3 length is 17 residues. In germline, CDR1 is MGHRA, CDR2 YSYEKL. J lost 9 bases, V lost 0 bases, and 13 bases had no gene match. CDR3 sequence reads: CASSQEGRLAGNGEQFF. CDR3 nucleotides: TGCGCCAGCAGCCAAGAAGGACGGCTAGCGGGTAACGGTGAGCAGTTCTTC.